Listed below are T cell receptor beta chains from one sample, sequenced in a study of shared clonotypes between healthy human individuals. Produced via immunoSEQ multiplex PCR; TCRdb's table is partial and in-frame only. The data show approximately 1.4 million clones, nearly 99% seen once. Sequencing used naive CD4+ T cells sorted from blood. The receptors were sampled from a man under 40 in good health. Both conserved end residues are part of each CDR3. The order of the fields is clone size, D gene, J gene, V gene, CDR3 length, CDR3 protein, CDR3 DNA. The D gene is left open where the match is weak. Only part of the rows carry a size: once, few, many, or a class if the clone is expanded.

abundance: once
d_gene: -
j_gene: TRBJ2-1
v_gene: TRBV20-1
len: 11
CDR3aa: CSTGSYNEQFF
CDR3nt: TGCAGCACGGGATCCTACAATGAGCAGTTCTTC

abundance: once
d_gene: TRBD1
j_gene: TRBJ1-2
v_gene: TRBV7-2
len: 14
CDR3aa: CASSLGDRGIGYTF
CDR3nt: TGTGCCAGCAGCTTAGGGGACAGGGGGATTGGCTACACCTTC

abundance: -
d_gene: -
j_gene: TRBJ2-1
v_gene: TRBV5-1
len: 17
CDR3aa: CASSLRAVAGTNNEQFF
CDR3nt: TGCGCCAGCAGCTTGCGGGCAGTGGCGGGAACCAACAATGAGCAGTTCTTC

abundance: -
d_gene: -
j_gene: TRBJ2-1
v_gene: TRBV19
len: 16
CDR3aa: CASSIARQIPYNEQFF
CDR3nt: TGTGCCAGTAGTATTGCTAGACAAATTCCCTACAATGAGCAGTTCTTC

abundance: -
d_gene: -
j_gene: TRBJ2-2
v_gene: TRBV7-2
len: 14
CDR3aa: CASSLTLNTGELFF
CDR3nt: TGTGCCAGCAGCTTAACGCTGAACACCGGGGAGCTGTTTTTT

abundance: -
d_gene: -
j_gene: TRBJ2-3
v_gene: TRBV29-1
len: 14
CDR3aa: CSVAGAGSTDTQYF
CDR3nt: TGCAGCGTTGCGGGAGCGGGTAGCACAGATACGCAGTATTTT

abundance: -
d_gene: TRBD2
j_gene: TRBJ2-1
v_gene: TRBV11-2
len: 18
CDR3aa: CASRLYPSASGSNNEQFF
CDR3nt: TGTGCCAGCCGATTATACCCCTCGGCTAGCGGGAGCAATAATGAGCAGTTCTTC

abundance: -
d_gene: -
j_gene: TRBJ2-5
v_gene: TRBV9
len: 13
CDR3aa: CASSRAGQETQYF
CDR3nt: TGTGCCAGCAGCAGGGCCGGGCAAGAGACCCAGTACTTC

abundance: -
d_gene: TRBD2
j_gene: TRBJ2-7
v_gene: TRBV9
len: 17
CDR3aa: CASSVGGGTANTYEQYF
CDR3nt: TGTGCCAGCAGCGTAGGGGGAGGGACGGCGAATACCTACGAGCAGTACTTC

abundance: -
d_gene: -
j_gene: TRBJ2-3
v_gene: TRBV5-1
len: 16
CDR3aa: CASSSGVHRSTDTQYF
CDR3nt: TGCGCCAGCAGCTCAGGAGTCCATAGGAGCACAGATACGCAGTATTTT

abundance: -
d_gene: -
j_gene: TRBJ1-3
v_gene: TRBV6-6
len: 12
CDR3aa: CASSPGRNTIYF
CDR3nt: TGTGCCAGCAGCCCCGGGAGAAACACCATATATTTT

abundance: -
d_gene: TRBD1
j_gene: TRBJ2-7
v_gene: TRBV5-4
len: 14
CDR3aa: CASSYTGGADEQYF
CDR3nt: TGTGCCAGCAGCTACACAGGGGGCGCGGACGAGCAGTACTTC

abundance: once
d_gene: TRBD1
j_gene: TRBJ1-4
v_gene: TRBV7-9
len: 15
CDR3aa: CASSYGQGALEKLFF
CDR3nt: TGTGCCAGCAGCTATGGACAGGGGGCTCTTGAAAAACTGTTTTTT

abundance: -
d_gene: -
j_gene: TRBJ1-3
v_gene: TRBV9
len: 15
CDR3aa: CASSVTGISGNTIYF
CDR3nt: TGTGCCAGCAGCGTAACAGGGATCTCTGGAAACACCATATATTTT

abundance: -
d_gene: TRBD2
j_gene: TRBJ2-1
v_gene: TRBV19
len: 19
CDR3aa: CASKRSSLAGVRTHNEQFF
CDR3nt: TGTGCCAGTAAAAGAAGTAGTCTAGCGGGAGTCCGCACACACAATGAGCAGTTCTTC

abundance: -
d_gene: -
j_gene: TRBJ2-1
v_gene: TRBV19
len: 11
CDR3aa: CASSSRVSEVF
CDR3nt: TGTGCCAGTAGTTCCAGGGTTAGTGAGGTCTTC

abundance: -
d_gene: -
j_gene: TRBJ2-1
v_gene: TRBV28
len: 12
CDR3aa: CASSLPPGVRFF
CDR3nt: TGTGCCAGCAGTTTACCCCCCGGGGTTCGGTTCTTC

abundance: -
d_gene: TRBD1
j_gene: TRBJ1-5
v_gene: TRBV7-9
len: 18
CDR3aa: CASSLGGQGGISNQPQHF
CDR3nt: TGTGCCAGCAGCTTAGGTGGACAGGGTGGAATTAGCAATCAGCCCCAGCATTTT

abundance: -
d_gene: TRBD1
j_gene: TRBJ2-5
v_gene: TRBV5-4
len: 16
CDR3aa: CASRPSPGTGQETQYF
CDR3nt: TGTGCCAGCAGGCCAAGTCCCGGGACAGGCCAAGAGACCCAGTACTTC

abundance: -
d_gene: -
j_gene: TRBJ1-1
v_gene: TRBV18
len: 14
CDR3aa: CASSQQSMNTEAFF
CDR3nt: TGTGCCAGCTCACAACAGAGCATGAACACTGAAGCTTTCTTT

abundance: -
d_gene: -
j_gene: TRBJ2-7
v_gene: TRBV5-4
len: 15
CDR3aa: CASSLVGSSGYEQYF
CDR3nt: TGTGCCAGCAGCTTGGTGGGCTCTTCAGGGTACGAGCAGTACTTC

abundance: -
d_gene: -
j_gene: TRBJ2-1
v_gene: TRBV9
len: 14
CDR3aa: CASSARGQLNEQFF
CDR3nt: TGTGCCAGCAGCGCCCGAGGACAACTAAATGAGCAGTTCTTC

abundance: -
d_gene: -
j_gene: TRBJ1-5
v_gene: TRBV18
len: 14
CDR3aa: CASSPVQANGPQHF
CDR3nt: TGTGCCAGCTCACCGGTCCAGGCCAACGGGCCCCAGCATTTT

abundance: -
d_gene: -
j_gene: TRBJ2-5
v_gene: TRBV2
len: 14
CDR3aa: CASSDIVGQETQYF
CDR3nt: TGTGCCAGCAGTGACATTGTTGGCCAAGAGACCCAGTACTTC

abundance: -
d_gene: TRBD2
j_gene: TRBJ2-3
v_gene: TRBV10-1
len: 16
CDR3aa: CASSRGLAGAADTQYF
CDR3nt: TGCGCCAGCAGCAGAGGACTAGCGGGAGCCGCAGATACGCAGTATTTT

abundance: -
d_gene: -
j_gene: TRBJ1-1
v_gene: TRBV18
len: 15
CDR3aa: CASSLGSRGSAEAFF
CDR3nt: TGTGCCAGCTCCCTCGGTTCCAGGGGCTCCGCTGAAGCTTTCTTT

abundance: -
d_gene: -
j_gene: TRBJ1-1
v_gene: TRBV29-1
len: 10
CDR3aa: CSVVGSESFF
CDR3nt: TGCAGCGTTGTAGGGAGTGAATCTTTCTTT

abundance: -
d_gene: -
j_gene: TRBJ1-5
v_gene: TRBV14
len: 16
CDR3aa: CASSLVPRGIHQPQHF
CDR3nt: TGTGCCAGCAGCCTCGTACCGAGAGGTATTCATCAGCCCCAGCATTTT

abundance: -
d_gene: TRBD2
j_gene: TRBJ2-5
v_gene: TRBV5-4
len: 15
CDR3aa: CASSLFKGLQETQYF
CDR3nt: TGTGCCAGCAGCTTGTTTAAGGGACTACAAGAGACCCAGTACTTC

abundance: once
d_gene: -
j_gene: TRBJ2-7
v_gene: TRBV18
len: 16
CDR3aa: CASSHTPIGWGYEQYF
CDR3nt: TGTGCCAGCTCACACACCCCCATTGGGTGGGGGTACGAGCAGTACTTC

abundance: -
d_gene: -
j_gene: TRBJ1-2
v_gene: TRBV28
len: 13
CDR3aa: CASRPWPLDGYTF
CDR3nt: TGTGCCAGCAGACCATGGCCCTTAGATGGCTACACCTTC

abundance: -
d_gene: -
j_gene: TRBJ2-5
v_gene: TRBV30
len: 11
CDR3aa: CAWSVSPTQYF
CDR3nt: TGTGCCTGGAGTGTAAGCCCAACCCAGTACTTC

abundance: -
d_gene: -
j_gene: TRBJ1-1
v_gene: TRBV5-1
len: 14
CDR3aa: CASSRDGKNTEAFF
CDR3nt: TGCGCCAGCAGCAGGGACGGAAAGAACACTGAAGCTTTCTTT

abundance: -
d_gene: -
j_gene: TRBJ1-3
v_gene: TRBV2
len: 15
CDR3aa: CASSERTPSGNTIYF
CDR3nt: TGTGCCAGCAGTGAACGGACACCCTCTGGAAACACCATATATTTT

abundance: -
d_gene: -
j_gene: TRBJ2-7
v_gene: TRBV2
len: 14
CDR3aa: CASNRWRETYEQYF
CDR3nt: TGTGCCAGCAATAGGTGGAGGGAAACCTACGAGCAGTACTTC

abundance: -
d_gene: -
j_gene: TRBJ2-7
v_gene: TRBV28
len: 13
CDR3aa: CAIQRDILYEQYF
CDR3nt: TGTGCCATCCAGAGAGACATTTTGTACGAGCAGTACTTC

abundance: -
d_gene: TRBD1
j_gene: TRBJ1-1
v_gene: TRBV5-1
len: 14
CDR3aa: CASSSQGGNTEAFF
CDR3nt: TGCGCCAGCAGTTCACAGGGGGGGAACACTGAAGCTTTCTTT

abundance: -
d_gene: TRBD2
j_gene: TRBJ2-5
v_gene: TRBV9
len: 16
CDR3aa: CASSVVGSGIQETQYF
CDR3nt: TGTGCCAGCAGCGTAGTGGGTAGCGGGATCCAAGAGACCCAGTACTTC

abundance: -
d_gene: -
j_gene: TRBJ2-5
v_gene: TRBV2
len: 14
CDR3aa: CASRSKDSQETQYF
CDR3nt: TGTGCCAGCAGGAGCAAGGACAGCCAAGAGACCCAGTACTTC

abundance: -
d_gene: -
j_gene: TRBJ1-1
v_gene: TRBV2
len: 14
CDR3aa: CASYRINHNTEAFF
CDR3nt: TGTGCCAGTTATCGAATCAACCATAACACTGAAGCTTTCTTT

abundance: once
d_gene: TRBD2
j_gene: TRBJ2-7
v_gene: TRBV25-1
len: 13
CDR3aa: CASSESGRYEQYF
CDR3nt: TGTGCCAGCAGTGAAAGCGGGAGGTACGAGCAGTACTTC

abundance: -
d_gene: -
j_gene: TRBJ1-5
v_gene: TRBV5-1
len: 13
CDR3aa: CASSADSNQPQHF
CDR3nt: TGCGCCAGCAGCGCGGACAGCAATCAGCCCCAGCATTTT

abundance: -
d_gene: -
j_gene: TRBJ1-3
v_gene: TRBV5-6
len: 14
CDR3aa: CASSLVGSGNTIYF
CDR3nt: TGTGCCAGCAGCTTGGTTGGATCTGGAAACACCATATATTTT

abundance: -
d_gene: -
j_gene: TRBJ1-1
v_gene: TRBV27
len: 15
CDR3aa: CASSLSGTRNTEAFF
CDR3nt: TGTGCCAGCAGTTTGTCAGGGACCAGGAACACTGAAGCTTTCTTT

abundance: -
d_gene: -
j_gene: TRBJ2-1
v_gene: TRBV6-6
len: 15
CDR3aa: CASTKSPQNYNEQFF
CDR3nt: TGTGCCAGCACTAAGTCCCCACAGAACTACAATGAGCAGTTCTTC

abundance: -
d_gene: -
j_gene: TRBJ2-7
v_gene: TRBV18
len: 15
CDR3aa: CASSPLQGVDYEQYF
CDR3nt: TGTGCCAGCTCACCTTTACAGGGAGTAGACTACGAGCAGTACTTC

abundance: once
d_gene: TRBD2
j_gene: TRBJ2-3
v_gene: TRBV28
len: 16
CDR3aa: CASSSKLAGVTDTQYF
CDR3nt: TGTGCCAGCAGTTCAAAACTAGCGGGAGTTACAGATACGCAGTATTTT

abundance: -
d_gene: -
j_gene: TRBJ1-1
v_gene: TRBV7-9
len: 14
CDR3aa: CASSLNSGSTEAFF
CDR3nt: TGTGCCAGCAGCTTGAACAGCGGGAGCACTGAAGCTTTCTTT

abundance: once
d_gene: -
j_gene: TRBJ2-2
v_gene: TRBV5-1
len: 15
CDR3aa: CASSPIRGAHGELFF
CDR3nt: TGCGCCAGCAGCCCTATCCGAGGAGCGCACGGGGAGCTGTTTTTT

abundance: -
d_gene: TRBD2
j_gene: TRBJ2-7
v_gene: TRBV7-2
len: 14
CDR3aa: CASGEREGPYEQYF
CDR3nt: TGTGCCAGCGGAGAGCGGGAGGGCCCCTACGAGCAGTACTTC

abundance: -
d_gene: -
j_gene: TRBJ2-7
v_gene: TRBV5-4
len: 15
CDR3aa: CASSLKGSRGYEQYF
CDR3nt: TGTGCCAGCAGCCTGAAGGGCTCCAGAGGCTACGAGCAGTACTTC

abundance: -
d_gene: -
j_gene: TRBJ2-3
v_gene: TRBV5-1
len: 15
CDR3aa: CASSLPRQSSDTQYF
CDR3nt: TGCGCCAGCAGCTTACCCCGACAAAGCTCAGATACGCAGTATTTT

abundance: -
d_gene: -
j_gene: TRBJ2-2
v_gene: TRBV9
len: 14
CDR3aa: CASSAAGAVGELFF
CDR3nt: TGTGCCAGCAGCGCCGCGGGGGCGGTGGGGGAGCTGTTTTTT

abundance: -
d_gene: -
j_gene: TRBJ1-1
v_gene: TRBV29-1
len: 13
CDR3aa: CSVDRAQGTEAFF
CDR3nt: TGCAGCGTTGACCGGGCCCAAGGCACTGAAGCTTTCTTT

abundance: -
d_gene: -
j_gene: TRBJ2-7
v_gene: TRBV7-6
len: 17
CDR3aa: CASSLAVAEQSSYEQYF
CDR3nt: TGTGCCAGCAGCTTAGCTGTCGCAGAACAGAGCTCCTACGAGCAGTACTTC